Listed below are T cell receptor beta chains from one sample, sequenced in a study of Ad26.COV2.S vaccination and SARS-CoV-2 variants. Assay used: immunoSEQ multiplex PCR; TCRdb lists only in-frame clones, some missing. This sample has under 500,000 clones; roughly 90% occur once, and the top ten carry 1.5% to 2%. The source material was peripheral blood, sampled in a trial of Ad26.COV2.S vaccine versus placebo. Every receptor here comes from a person between 18 and 59 years old who received the Ad26.COV2.S COVID-19 vaccine or a placebo. Each CDR3 is given with its conserved first and last residue. A D gene is named only where the DNA matches it firmly. Size values are once, few and many counts, or a class for expanded clones, and some rows have none.

d_gene	abundance	j_gene	v_gene	len	CDR3aa	CDR3nt
NA	NA	TRBJ1-5	TRBV15	15	CATSTRREGWQPQHF	TGTGCCACCAGCACTAGGAGGGAGGGGTGGCAGCCCCAGCATTTT
TRBD1	once	TRBJ1-3	TRBV4-3	15	CASSQNRGSGNTIYF	TGCGCCAGCAGCCAAAACAGGGGCTCTGGAAACACCATATATTTT
NA	once	TRBJ1-5	TRBV7-2	14	CASSPQGYNQPQHF	TGTGCCAGCAGCCCACAGGGATACAATCAGCCCCAGCATTTT
TRBD1	NA	TRBJ2-1	TRBV9	14	CASSVTGTANEQFF	TGTGCCAGCAGCGTGACCGGGACAGCCAATGAGCAGTTCTTC
NA	NA	TRBJ1-1	TRBV27	14	CASSLREGNTEAFF	TGTGCCAGCAGTTTGAGGGAGGGGAACACTGAAGCTTTCTTT
TRBD2	once	TRBJ2-1	TRBV11-3	20	CASSLEGPSGGASFNNEQFF	TGTGCCAGCAGCTTAGAAGGCCCTAGCGGGGGGGCGAGTTTTAACAATGAGCAGTTCTTC
TRBD1	NA	TRBJ2-6	TRBV18	14	CASQAGQGANVLTF	TGTGCCAGCCAAGCGGGACAGGGTGCCAACGTCCTGACTTTC
TRBD1	NA	TRBJ1-4	TRBV7-9	15	CASSFVGTGDEKLFF	TGTGCCAGCAGCTTCGTGGGGACAGGGGATGAAAAACTGTTTTTT
NA	NA	TRBJ2-1	TRBV6-5	14	CASSQRTGTREQFF	TGTGCCAGCAGCCAGAGGACCGGAACGAGGGAGCAGTTCTTC
NA	NA	TRBJ2-7	TRBV19	15	CASSINGVSRHEQYF	TGTGCCAGTAGTATAAACGGCGTATCCCGCCACGAGCAGTACTTC
TRBD1	NA	TRBJ1-1	TRBV11-2	14	CASSRTGGNNEAFF	TGTGCCAGCAGCCGGACAGGGGGGAATAATGAAGCTTTCTTT
TRBD2	NA	TRBJ2-4	TRBV28	18	CVRAGGGGASQAKNIQYF	TGTGTCAGAGCGGGTGGCGGGGGGGCCAGTCAAGCCAAAAACATTCAGTACTTC
TRBD1	NA	TRBJ1-3	TRBV28	14	CASSFRGPGNTIYF	TGTGCCAGCAGTTTTAGGGGGCCTGGAAACACCATATATTTT
NA	NA	TRBJ2-5	TRBV7-2	15	CASSLSARAQETQYF	TGTGCCAGCAGCTTGTCGGCCAGGGCCCAAGAGACCCAGTACTTC
TRBD2	once	TRBJ2-1	TRBV9	14	CASSVGREGNEQFF	TGTGCCAGCAGCGTCGGCAGGGAGGGCAATGAGCAGTTCTTC
NA	NA	TRBJ2-5	TRBV13	11	CASSFQETQYF	TGTGCCAGCAGCTTCCAAGAGACCCAGTACTTC
NA	NA	TRBJ2-7	TRBV6-2/TRBV6-3	14	CASSYGQSRYEQYF	TGTGCCAGCAGTTACGGACAGAGTCGCTACGAGCAGTACTTC
NA	many	TRBJ1-1	TRBV30	13	CACRGAWGTEAFF	TGTGCCTGTCGGGGGGCCTGGGGCACTGAAGCTTTCTTT
NA	NA	TRBJ1-6	TRBV3-1/TRBV3-2	19	CASSQDARVANPYNSPLHF	TGTGCCAGCAGCCAAGATGCCCGGGTCGCTAACCCCTATAATTCACCCCTCCACTTT
NA	NA	TRBJ2-3	TRBV13	16	CASSLVIGAAMDTQYF	TGTGCCAGCAGCTTAGTGATAGGCGCGGCAATGGATACGCAGTATTTT
NA	NA	TRBJ2-1	TRBV28	11	CASRGYNEQFF	TGTGCCAGCCGGGGGTACAATGAGCAGTTCTTC
NA	NA	TRBJ1-1	TRBV10-2	14	CASIRATLYTEAFF	TGCGCCAGCATAAGAGCCACACTTTACACTGAAGCTTTCTTT
TRBD1	NA	TRBJ2-7	TRBV28	18	CASSLVLSGQGLTYEQYF	TGTGCCAGCAGTTTAGTGTTATCTGGACAGGGGCTCACCTACGAGCAGTACTTC
TRBD1	NA	TRBJ2-2	TRBV7-2	13	CASSLGGTGQLFF	TGTGCCAGCAGCTTAGGTGGGACAGGGCAACTGTTTTTT
TRBD1	NA	TRBJ1-1	TRBV4-3	18	CASSQSVPGQGFGTEAFF	TGCGCCAGCAGCCAAAGCGTCCCGGGACAGGGGTTCGGCACTGAAGCTTTCTTT
NA	NA	TRBJ1-6	TRBV10-2	17	CASTVRQAVGQGSPLHF	TGCGCCAGCACCGTCCGTCAGGCTGTTGGGCAGGGATCACCCCTCCACTTT
NA	NA	TRBJ2-1	TRBV29-1	11	CSVHDTNEQFF	TGCAGCGTCCATGATACCAATGAGCAGTTCTTC
TRBD2	NA	TRBJ2-1	TRBV7-7	18	CASSFTPPIAGVPNEQFF	TGTGCCAGCAGCTTCACACCCCCTATAGCGGGGGTCCCAAATGAGCAGTTCTTC
TRBD1	NA	TRBJ1-5	TRBV2	14	CASSDWDRRQPQHF	TGTGCCAGCAGCGACTGGGACAGAAGACAGCCCCAGCATTTT
NA	NA	TRBJ1-5	TRBV2	11	CASSEGDPRHF	TGTGCCAGCAGTGAGGGGGACCCAAGGCATTTT
TRBD1	NA	TRBJ2-1	TRBV11-2	15	CASSVPGTGGGEQFF	TGTGCCAGCAGCGTACCCGGGACAGGGGGCGGTGAGCAGTTCTTC
NA	NA	TRBJ2-7	TRBV7-2	16	CASSLERGFGTYEQYF	TGTGCCAGCAGCTTAGAGAGGGGGTTCGGGACCTACGAGCAGTACTTC
NA	NA	TRBJ2-5	TRBV28	14	CASSLGQGGETQYF	TGTGCCAGCAGTTTGGGGCAGGGAGGAGAGACCCAGTACTTC
TRBD1	NA	TRBJ2-7	TRBV27	15	CASSNSGTGSHEQYF	TGTGCCAGCAGCAACTCCGGGACAGGGTCCCACGAGCAGTACTTC
NA	once	TRBJ2-7	TRBV19	14	CASGGGQSRYEQYF	TGTGCCAGTGGGGGAGGCCAGTCCCGCTACGAGCAGTACTTC
TRBD2	NA	TRBJ2-1	TRBV5-1	17	CASSFVGRGGLDGEQFF	TGCGCCAGCAGCTTCGTCGGCCGGGGGGGCCTGGACGGTGAGCAGTTCTTC
NA	NA	TRBJ1-4	TRBV7-6	14	CASSQPGVDEKLFF	TGTGCCAGCAGCCAACCAGGGGTGGATGAAAAACTGTTTTTT
TRBD2	NA	TRBJ2-1	TRBV3-1/TRBV3-2	16	CASSLWRGGADNEQFF	TGTGCCAGCAGCCTTTGGCGCGGGGGGGCCGACAATGAGCAGTTCTTC
TRBD1	NA	TRBJ1-5	TRBV28	15	CASSPIDRVRQPQHF	TGTGCCAGCAGTCCCATCGACAGGGTAAGGCAGCCCCAGCATTTT
NA	NA	TRBJ2-7	TRBV7-9	15	CASSLVAGGPLEQYF	TGTGCCAGCAGCTTAGTCGCCGGGGGGCCCCTCGAGCAGTACTTC
NA	NA	TRBJ1-1	TRBV6-2/TRBV6-3	16	CASSPHWAGWSTEAFF	TGTGCCAGCAGTCCACATTGGGCAGGGTGGAGCACTGAAGCTTTCTTT
NA	NA	TRBJ2-7	TRBV6-2/TRBV6-3	14	CASSKGLSSYEQYF	TGTGCCAGCAGTAAGGGACTGAGCTCCTACGAGCAGTACTTC
NA	once	TRBJ2-3	TRBV6-4	16	CASSDSELVCTDTQYF	TGTGCCAGCAGTGACTCCGAACTAGTCTGCACAGATACGCAGTATTTT
TRBD2	NA	TRBJ2-3	TRBV10-3	15	CAISESGGRTDTQYF	TGTGCCATCAGTGAGTCCGGGGGGAGGACAGATACGCAGTATTTT
NA	NA	TRBJ1-6	TRBV19	13	CASMAQSGAPLHF	TGTGCCAGTATGGCCCAAAGCGGAGCACCCCTCCACTTT
NA	NA	TRBJ1-2	TRBV19	11	CASSPGGGYTF	TGTGCCAGTAGCCCGGGAGGCGGCTACACCTTC
NA	NA	TRBJ1-2	TRBV12-3/TRBV12-4	11	CASSPRGGYTF	TGTGCCAGCAGTCCCCGGGGCGGCTACACCTTC
NA	NA	TRBJ1-3	TRBV14	14	CASSPRDNGNTIYF	TGTGCCAGCAGCCCCCGGGACAACGGAAACACCATATATTTT
TRBD2	NA	TRBJ2-5	TRBV19	16	CASSLAHGSGQETQYF	TGTGCCAGTAGCTTGGCCCACGGTAGCGGGCAAGAGACCCAGTACTTC
NA	NA	TRBJ1-2	TRBV7-2	12	CASTPGNYGYTF	TGTGCCAGCACCCCGGGTAACTATGGCTACACCTTC
TRBD1	NA	TRBJ2-7	TRBV6-6	14	CASSARDSVYEQYF	TGTGCCAGCAGTGCCCGGGACAGCGTCTACGAGCAGTACTTC
NA	once	TRBJ2-5	TRBV4-2	17	CASGAWMDRGSQETQYF	TGTGCCAGCGGTGCCTGGATGGATAGGGGGTCCCAAGAGACCCAGTACTTC
NA	NA	TRBJ2-2	TRBV10-2	14	CASREWGVGGELFF	TGCGCCAGCAGGGAGTGGGGGGTCGGCGGGGAGCTGTTTTTT